This TCR beta chain was observed in a study of patients and donors after allogeneic stem cell transplantation. Via MiXCR, TCRdb re-called the RT-PCR reads, giving one row per CDR3 protein. The table has roughly 200,000 distinct CDR3 sequences, roughly 40% seen once. This TCR derives from a human donor who was either an allogeneic HSCT recipient or a stem cell or donor lymphocyte infusion donor (not recorded which). It is not recorded whose cells these are; they may come from a transplant donor. Input material: blood, either unsorted or a sorted T cell fraction (not recorded which).

The CDR3 DNA sequence: TGTGCCAGCAGAGCCCGGGGTACGGGGCCCGTCGACACTGAAGCTTTCTTT. Amino acids: CASRARGTGPVDTEAFF. The chain employs TRBV6-5 and TRBJ1-1; possibly TRBD1 for D (5 bases). Trimming took 6 bases from V and 3 from J, leaving 23 bases between them. The germline CDR1 and CDR2 sequences are MNHEY and SVGAGI. The length of the CDR3 is 17 residues.